Each of the 26 T cell receptor beta chains below was sequenced from the same sample in a study of T cell repertoires in cytomegalovirus infection. TCRdb re-analysed the reads in MiXCR, keeping a single row per CDR3 protein. Here the sample spans about 310,000 distinct CDR3 sequences, 25% being singletons. Their antigens remain unidentified. Material: cultured PBMCs, obtained from culture after CMV antigen stimulation. Receptors originate from a human donor in good health (CMV status not recorded). Some clones in this sample may be carry-over from other donors' samples.

This clonotype was counted between two and nine times. The gene calls are TRBV6-5 and TRBJ2-2; 10 positions agree with TRBD2. Losses at the gene ends were 6 bases for V and 6 bases for J; bases not matched to a gene: 4. Per germline, CDR1 MNHEY and CDR2 SVGAGI. The CDR3 totals 14 residues. DNA for the CDR3: TGTGCCAGCAGATCTAGCGGGAGTGCCGGGGAGCTGTTTTTT. The encoded protein is CASRSSGSAGELFF.

The V and J genes are TRBV20-1 and TRBJ2-1, with 9 positions matching TRBD2. The CDR3 covers 17 residues. The germline V gene has CDR1 DFQATT and CDR2 SNEGSKA (reference sequence). V lost 6 bases and J lost 4; bases outside the gene matches: 16. The CDR3 bases are TGCAGTGCCCCCCCCCCCCCTAGCGGGACTGAGTACAATGAGCAGTTCTTC. Protein sequence: CSAPPPPSGTEYNEQFF.

This chain uses TRBV5-1 with TRBJ2-5; D is tentatively TRBD1 or TRBD2 (5 bases each). Germline CDR1 and CDR2: SGHRS and YFSETQ. This CDR3 has 16 amino acids. Deletions cut 2 bases from V and 2 bases from J, with 16 bases between. The CDR3 sequence is CASSLIPGRIQETQYF. CDR3 DNA sequence: TGCGCCAGCAGCTTAATACCGGGACGGATTCAAGAGACCCAGTACTTC. Full variable domain (remainder filled in from reference TRBV5-1 and TRBJ2-5): KAGVTQTPRYLIKTRGQQVTLSCSPISGHRSVSWYQQTPGQGLQFLFEYFSETQRNKGNFPGRFSGRQFSNSRSEMNVSTLELGDSALYLCASSLIPGRIQETQYFGPGTRLLVL.

The rearrangement uses TRBV6-5 and TRBJ1-4; 11 bases align to TRBD1. This CDR3 region has 15 residues. The junction had 5 bases not matched to a gene; V was cut back by 4 bases and J by 7 bases. Germline V CDR1 and CDR2: MNHEY, SVGAGI. The CDR3 bases are TGTGCCAGCAGTTTAGGACAGGGGGCGCTTGAAAAACTGTTTTTT. Its protein product is CASSLGQGALEKLFF.

The J gene is TRBJ2-2, the V gene TRBV4-3; perhaps D is TRBD1 or TRBD2 (5 bases each). Trimming removed 2 bases from V and 7 bases from J, with 14 bases in between. This CDR3 has 15 residues. The germline gives CDR1 LGHNA, CDR2 YSLEER. The CDR3 protein is CASSQNDRDGGELFF. Written as DNA, the CDR3 is TGCGCCAGCAGCCAAAACGACCGGGACGGCGGGGAGCTGTTTTTT.

The rearrangement links TRBV6-2 or TRBV6-3 to TRBJ2-3; TRBD1 agrees at 7 bases. The CDR3 covers 14 residues. With V trimmed by 4 bases and J by 4 bases, 5 bases remained unmatched. Germline loops: CDR1 MNHEY, CDR2 SVGEGT. The CDR3, as DNA: TGTGCCAGCAGTTTAAGACAGGGCTCAGATACGCAGTATTTT. It codes for CASSLRQGSDTQYF.

This chain joins TRBV12-3 or TRBV12-4 and TRBJ2-3; possible D gene TRBD1, 5 bases. This CDR3 spans 16 amino acids. V was clipped by 3 bases and J by 4 bases, with 17 bases between them. CDR3 sequence: CASSFGSGPVPDTQYF. CDR3 in DNA: TGTGCCAGCAGTTTTGGTTCAGGGCCGGTTCCAGATACGCAGTATTTT.

A few counts support this clonotype. V and J are TRBV7-6 and TRBJ2-1; tentative D call: TRBD1 (6 bases). Trimming took off 5 bases at V and 7 bases at J, with 15 bases between the two ends. Germline loops: CDR1 SGHVS, CDR2 FNYEAQ. The CDR3 has 14 residues. The CDR3 sequence: CASSAVYRENEQFF. CDR3 nucleotides: TGTGCCAGCAGCGCAGTGTACAGGGAAAATGAGCAGTTCTTC.

This clonotype was found a few times. The CDR3 DNA reads as TGTGCCAGCAGCCCCTCGGCGGGGGTCAATGAGCAGTTCTTC. Amino acids: CASSPSAGVNEQFF. V usage is TRBV7-4 and J usage is TRBJ2-1; 7 bases map to TRBD2. Germline V gene data show CDR1 as SGHVT and CDR2 as SQSDAQ. V lost 5 bases to trimming and J lost 6 bases; unmatched junction nucleotides: 7. The CDR3 contains 14 residues.

V gene TRBV30 combines with J gene TRBJ1-2, with D perhaps matching TRBD1 (6 bases). The CDR3 length is 14 residues. Trimming shortened V by 1 base and J by 2 bases, and 11 bases separated the two germline ends. Per germline, CDR1 GTSNPN and CDR2 SVGIG (reference sequence). CDR3 in DNA: TGTGCCTGGAGTGAATTGGACAGAAACTATGGCTACACCTTC. This gives the protein CAWSELDRNYGYTF.

The V and J genes are TRBV12-3 or TRBV12-4 and TRBJ2-3, with 7 nucleotides matching TRBD1. The CDR3 contains 15 residues. V trimming: 4 bases; J trimming: 0 bases; junction bases outside the gene matches: 4. The CDR3 loop reads CASSSGGTSTDTQYF. CDR3 nucleotide sequence: TGTGCCAGCAGTTCAGGGGGAACTAGCACAGATACGCAGTATTTT.

This chain uses TRBV7-8 with TRBJ2-3; D uncertain. Per germline, CDR1 SGHVS and CDR2 FQNEAQ. Trimming pared 5 bases from V and 1 base from J, leaving 16 bases between. This CDR3 comprises 16 residues. CDR3 nucleotides: TGTGCCAGCAGCGCGGAGTTGCGGTTAGGCACAGATACGCAGTATTTT. This sequence encodes CASSAELRLGTDTQYF.

V usage is TRBV6-6 and J usage is TRBJ1-5; 8 nucleotides agree with TRBD1. J lost 3 bases, V lost 5 bases, and 9 bases had no gene match. The CDR3 is made up of 16 amino acids. Germline loops: CDR1 MNHNY, CDR2 SVGAGI (reference sequence). Here the CDR3 reads CASSASGQGANQPQHF. The CDR3 nucleotides read TGTGCCAGCAGTGCTTCGGGGCAGGGGGCCAATCAGCCCCAGCATTTT.

This clonotype was picked up many times. V usage is TRBV7-8 and J usage is TRBJ2-5; TRBD2 might be the D (7 bases). Trimming removed 2 bases from V and 5 bases from J, with 21 bases in between. The CDR3 spans 17 residues. CDR1 and CDR2 (germline): SGHVS, FQNEAQ. CDR3 amino acids: CASSLISPGGLYETQYF. Written as DNA, the CDR3 is TGTGCCAGCAGCTTAATCTCCCCCGGGGGGCTCTATGAGACCCAGTACTTC.

Worth noting for this clonotype: The conserved phenylalanine or tryptophan normally closing the CDR3 is absent here, so this likely arose from a read error. The V and J genes are TRBV7-2 and TRBJ2-7; TRBD2 aligns across 7 bases. V lost 5 bases, J lost 0 bases, and 7 bases stayed unmatched. Germline V gene sequence: CDR1 SGHTA, CDR2 FQGNSA. This CDR3 has 15 amino acids. CDR3 DNA sequence: TGTGCCAGCAGCCCGAGCGGCGGGAGCTCCTACGAGCAGTACGAC. This codes for CASSPSGGSSYEQYD.

This clonotype was detected many times. The CDR3 is CASSLAPGLAGGSLGNEQFF. CDR3 bases: TGTGCCAGCAGCTTAGCACCGGGACTAGCGGGAGGGTCTTTGGGAAATGAGCAGTTCTTC. The chain combines TRBV7-2 with TRBJ2-1, with 16 nucleotides matching TRBD2. The CDR3 length is 20 residues. The germline CDR1 and CDR2 sequences are SGHTA and FQGNSA. The V segment lost 0 bases and the J segment 7 bases; nucleotides outside the gene matches: 12.

The table lists this clonotype with a few counts. This sequence joins TRBV2 and TRBJ2-1; D unclear. V gave up 10 bases and J gave up 5 bases, with 9 bases separating them. Germline CDR1 and CDR2: SNHLY and FYNNEI. The CDR3 runs 11 residues. The CDR3 DNA reads as TGTGCCACCACCAGGAACAATGAGCAGTTCTTC. Amino acid sequence: CATTRNNEQFF.

This clonotype was counted a few times. The V call is TRBV25-1, the J call TRBJ2-2; D gene unclear. The CDR3 is 13 residues long. Germline V gene sequence: CDR1 MGHDK, CDR2 SYGVNS. V dropped 8 bases and J dropped 0 bases, with 7 bases sitting between them. The DNA of the CDR3 is TGTGCCAGCCAGTTCGCGAACACCGGGGAGCTGTTTTTT. Translation gives CASQFANTGELFF.

The V gene is TRBV29-1, the J gene TRBJ1-1; D gene ambiguous. Germline V gene lookup returns CDR1 SQVTM and CDR2 ANQGSEA. This CDR3 comprises 13 residues. V was clipped by 3 bases and J by 4 bases, with 12 bases between them. The CDR3 region has the DNA TGCAGCGTTGAGAAGGGCCCGCGCACTGAAGCTTTCTTT. Translating gives CSVEKGPRTEAFF.

The J gene is TRBJ2-5, the V gene TRBV3-1, with 9 bases identical to TRBD2. After removal of 4 bases from V and 5 bases from J, the junction contained 5 bases not matched to a gene. The CDR3 totals 14 residues. Germline V CDR1 and CDR2: LGHDT, YNNKEL (reference sequence). The CDR3 bases are TGTGCCAGCAGCCGAGCGGGAGGTATGGAGACCCAGTACTTC. This translates into CASSRAGGMETQYF.

The V and J genes are TRBV12-3 or TRBV12-4 and TRBJ1-1; 8 positions match TRBD1. The CDR3 totals 14 residues. The V gene end was trimmed by 3 bases and the J gene end by 4 bases; junction bases not matched to a gene: 4. The CDR3 is CASSFQGASTEAFF. In nucleotides, the CDR3 is TGTGCCAGCAGTTTTCAGGGGGCGAGCACTGAAGCTTTCTTT.

This clonotype has only a few counts. The chain couples TRBV12-3 or TRBV12-4 to TRBJ2-1; TRBD2 is a possible D gene (5 bases). Trimming took 5 bases from V and 9 from J, leaving 17 bases between them. The CDR3 is 14 residues long. The CDR3 spells CASSQQPRGSEQFF. The CDR3 coding sequence is TGTGCCAGCAGTCAACAGCCCCGGGGTAGTGAGCAGTTCTTC.

The chain employs TRBV19 and TRBJ1-4; 8 bases line up with TRBD1. CDR1 and CDR2 from the germline V gene are LNHDA and SQIVND (reference sequence). The V segment lost 6 bases and the J segment 2 bases; nucleotides outside the gene matches: 5. The CDR3 runs 15 residues. In DNA form, the CDR3 reads TGTGCCAGTAGACCAGGGGGCATCACTAATGAAAAACTGTTTTTT. It yields the protein CASRPGGITNEKLFF.

The chain combines TRBV5-4 with TRBJ2-6; D is uncertain. Germline values: CDR1 SGHNT, CDR2 YYREEE (reference sequence). Trimming took off 4 bases at V and 0 bases at J, with 8 bases between the two ends. CDR3 length equals 15 residues. In DNA, the CDR3 is TGTGCCAGCAGCCTGGGGTTCTCTGGGGCCAACGTCCTGACTTTC. Its protein product is CASSLGFSGANVLTF.

V and J are TRBV28 and TRBJ2-3; 7 bases are a match to TRBD2. CDR1 is MDHEN, CDR2 SYDVKM, per germline. This CDR3 is 15 amino acids long. V shed 8 bases, J shed 5 bases, and the junction held 13 bases outside the gene matches. The CDR3 DNA follows: TGTGCCAGCGATCATATGCGGGAGAGGAAAGATACGCAGTATTTT. Translated: CASDHMRERKDTQYF.

The CDR3 sequence: CASSDQGRIWEQYF. CDR3 bases: TGTGCCAGCAGTGACCAGGGCCGGATTTGGGAGCAGTACTTC. V gene TRBV25-1 combines with J gene TRBJ2-7; the D gene is possibly TRBD1 (5 bases). The CDR3 spans 14 residues. Trimming removed 3 bases from V and 7 bases from J, with 16 bases in between. Germline loops: CDR1 MGHDK, CDR2 SYGVNS.